This record covers a single TCR beta chain. This clone was seen a handful of times. This clone's antigen is unknown. There are no base qualities to consult, and no much larger clone falls within one base. The sample belongs to a study of shared clonotypes between healthy human individuals (dated by TCRdb to about 2020). The study in broad terms: The cohort comprised a couple of women and a few men aged 18 to 49 years. For each donor, CD4 naive and CD4 memory were each run on three plates, CD8 naive on two plates, and CD8 memory on one plate. To estimate repertoire size and how much clonotypes are shared between individuals, the study performed deep sequencing of blood TCR repertoires from five healthy adults. Different laboratories and diverse techniques were used to prepare libraries and sequence TCR repertoires, to increase sequencing depth and limit assay-specific biases. Leukapheresis yielded between about 0.94 and 10 billion PBMCs per donor. The full study reports these points: Because the study included a small number of donors, the genetic and exposure-history diversity represented was limited. When several donors were compared, the shared fraction of clonotypes was roughly 5% for naive CD4, around 4% for naive CD8, about 2.4% for memory CD4, and around 0.4% for memory CD8. Larger estimated clonotype richness was generally found for naive subsets than for memory subsets. Clonotypes shared by all four sorted-subset donors showed higher generation probabilities than non-shared clonotypes. Even with the large sequencing depth, rarefaction of the sorted-subset datasets indicated that sequencing was incomplete. Pairwise subsampling indicated that sequencing depth was expected to affect the degree of clonotype sharing among donors. Sampling was restricted to blood, and TCR repertoires in tissue are likely to differ from TCR repertoires in blood.

Donors were healthy HIV-negative adults with no recently reported acute infections or vaccinations. Only Caucasian adults living in Nashville, Tennessee, USA were represented among the donors. CD4+ T cells were enriched through magnetic negative selection, after which naive cells were positively selected on CD45RA and the remaining negative fraction served as the memory subset. Blood was collected by leukapheresis, and PBMCs were isolated by Ficoll-Histopaque density gradient centrifugation and then cryopreserved in liquid nitrogen vapor phase. Analytical flow cytometry was used to check the purity and quantity of each magnetically sorted T cell population. From each sorted fraction, genomic DNA was isolated and quantified by UV absorbance on a Nanodrop 2000c. Using the deep immunoSEQ assay, multiplex PCR amplified TCR CDR3 regions from genomic DNA. Extracted genomic DNA from each cell subset was distributed evenly across all wells of several immunoSEQ 96-well plates, and each plate was treated as a replicate. For sorted subsets, around 200 ng genomic DNA, equal to tens of thousands of T cell genomes, was loaded into each replicate PCR. Purified libraries were measured with a Qubit 3.0 fluorometer, size-checked on a Bioanalyzer 2100, and measured again with the KAPA Library Quantification kit. Each immunoSEQ 96-well plate was sequenced on its own single-read 150-cycle Illumina NextSeq 550 flow cell. Concerning the study's data processing: Because only junctional sequences without quality scores were contained in the immunoSEQ output, filtering matching that applied to full-length reads could not be performed. To assign V/J genes and CDR3, sequences were annotated against IMGT germline references using PyIR, a Python wrapper for IgBLAST v1.9. Reads with weak V/J assignments (E-value above 1e-6), missing CDR3, stop codons, out-of-frame junctions, or ambiguous translated residues were removed. V3J clonotypes were defined as sequences sharing the same inferred V gene, J gene, and CDR3 amino acid sequence. The percentage overlap between two repertoires was calculated by dividing the number of shared unique clonotypes by the size of the smaller repertoire. Repertoire richness was assessed with RTK rarefaction, the Chao1 estimator, and Recon v2.1 estimates of unobserved clonotypes. For all TCRbeta clonotypes obtained by the gDNA method from a few donors, generation probabilities were computed with OLGA. TCRdb carries this immuneACCESS record with in-frame sequences only. Its versions omit some clonotypes, under half of them owing to an unresolved V gene in the studies checked, with the rest unexplained. V and J calls and clone size follow that table, whereas D and trimming were derived from the DNA. This sample lists some 2.4 million clones; more than 85% were detected once. Of the sample, 0.36% falls within the top ten clones.

This receptor was taken from a man aged 18 to 35 in good health. Some clones in this sample may be carry-over from other donors' samples. What was sequenced was naive CD4+ T cells from PBMCs. According to the study, the label for this sample's cell subset or site signals: CD45RA+ positively selected.

DNA sequence: TGTGCCAGCAGTGAACAGGGAAGTAACACTGAAGCTTTCTTT. This sequence encodes CASSEQGSNTEAFF. This chain joins TRBV6-1 to TRBJ1-1; TRBD1 is a weak D gene call, 5 bases matching. The junction carries 9 bases between V and J, which are trimmed by 2 bases and 2 bases respectively. CDR1 MNHNS and CDR2 SASEGT were looked up in the germline V gene. The CDR3, cysteine through phenylalanine, is 14 amino acids long. Kept here is only the CDR3 DNA, which spans 42 bases and is read in frame from base 1.